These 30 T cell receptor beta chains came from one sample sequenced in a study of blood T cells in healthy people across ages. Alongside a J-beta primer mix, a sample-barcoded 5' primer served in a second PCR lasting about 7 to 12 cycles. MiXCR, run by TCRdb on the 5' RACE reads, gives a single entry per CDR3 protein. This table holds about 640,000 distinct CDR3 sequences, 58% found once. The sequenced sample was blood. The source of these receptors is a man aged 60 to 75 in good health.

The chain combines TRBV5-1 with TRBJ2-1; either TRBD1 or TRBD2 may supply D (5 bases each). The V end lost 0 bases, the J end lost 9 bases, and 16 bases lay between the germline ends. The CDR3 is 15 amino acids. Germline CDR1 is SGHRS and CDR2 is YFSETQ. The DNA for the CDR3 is TGCGCCAGCAGCTTGGCTCAGTCGGGGCAGGGTGAGCAGTTCTTC. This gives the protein CASSLAQSGQGEQFF.

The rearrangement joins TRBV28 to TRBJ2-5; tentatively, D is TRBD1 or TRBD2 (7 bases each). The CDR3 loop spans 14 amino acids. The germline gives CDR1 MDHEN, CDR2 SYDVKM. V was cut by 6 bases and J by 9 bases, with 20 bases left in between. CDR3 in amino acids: CASRSGQLAGAQYF. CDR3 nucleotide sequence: TGTGCCAGCAGGTCGGGACAGCTGGCGGGGGCCCAGTACTTC.

CDR3 amino acids: CAIGLAGINEQFF. The DNA of the CDR3 is TGTGCCATCGGGCTAGCGGGGATCAATGAGCAGTTCTTC. The chain couples TRBV10-3 to TRBJ2-1, with 9 bases fitting TRBD2. The CDR3 length is 13 residues. J was trimmed by 6 bases and V by 8 bases; bases with no gene match: 5. The germline V gene encodes CDR1 ENHRY and CDR2 SYGVKD.

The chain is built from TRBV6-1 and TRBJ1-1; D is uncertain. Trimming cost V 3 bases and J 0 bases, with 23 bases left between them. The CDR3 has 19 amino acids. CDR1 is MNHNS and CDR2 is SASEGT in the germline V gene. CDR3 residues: CASSDPGRAQTAMNTEAFF. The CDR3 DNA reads TGTGCCAGCAGTGACCCGGGTCGGGCTCAGACGGCAATGAACACTGAAGCTTTCTTT.

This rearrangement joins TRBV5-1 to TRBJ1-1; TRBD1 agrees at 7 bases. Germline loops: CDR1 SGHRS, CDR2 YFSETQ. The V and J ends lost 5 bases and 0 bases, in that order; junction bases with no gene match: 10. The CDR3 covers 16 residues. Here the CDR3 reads CASRSSSGTVNTEAFF. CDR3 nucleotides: TGCGCCAGCAGGAGCTCCTCCGGGACAGTGAACACTGAAGCTTTCTTT.

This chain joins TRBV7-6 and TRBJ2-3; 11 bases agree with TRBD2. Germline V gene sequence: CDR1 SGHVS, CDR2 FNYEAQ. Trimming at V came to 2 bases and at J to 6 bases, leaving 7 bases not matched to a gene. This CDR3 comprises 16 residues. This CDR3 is CASSLPIAGGPDTQYF. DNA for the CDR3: TGTGCCAGCAGCTTACCTATAGCGGGGGGGCCGGATACGCAGTATTTT.

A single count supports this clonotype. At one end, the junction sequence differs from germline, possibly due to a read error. The chain's CDR3 is CASSVEGWGTEAFF. The CDR3 nucleotides read TGTGCCAGCAGCGTAGAGGGGTGGGGCACTGAAGCTTTCTTT. V is TRBV11-2 and J is TRBJ1-1, with D possibly matching TRBD1 (5 bases). CDR1 and CDR2 from the germline V gene are SGHAT and FQNNGV. CDR3 length: 14 residues.

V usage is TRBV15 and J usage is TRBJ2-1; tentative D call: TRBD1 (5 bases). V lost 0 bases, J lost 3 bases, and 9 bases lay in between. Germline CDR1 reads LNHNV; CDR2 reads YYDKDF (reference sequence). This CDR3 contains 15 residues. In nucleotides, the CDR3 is TGTGCCACCAGCAGAGATTTACAGGTCTACAATGAGCAGTTCTTC. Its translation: CATSRDLQVYNEQFF.

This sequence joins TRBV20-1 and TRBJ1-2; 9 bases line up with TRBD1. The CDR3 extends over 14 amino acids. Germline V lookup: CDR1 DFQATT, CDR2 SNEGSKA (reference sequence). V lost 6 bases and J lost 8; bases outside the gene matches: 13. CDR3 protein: CSAKRDRVLRGYTF. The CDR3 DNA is TGCAGTGCCAAGCGGGACAGGGTCCTCAGGGGCTACACCTTC.

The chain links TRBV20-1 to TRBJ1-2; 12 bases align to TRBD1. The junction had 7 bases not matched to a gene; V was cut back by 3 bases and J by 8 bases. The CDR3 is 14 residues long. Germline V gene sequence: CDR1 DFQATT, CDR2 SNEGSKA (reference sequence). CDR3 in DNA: TGCAGTGCTAGGGCCGGGACAGGGGGCGGAGGCTACACCTTC. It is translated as CSARAGTGGGGYTF.

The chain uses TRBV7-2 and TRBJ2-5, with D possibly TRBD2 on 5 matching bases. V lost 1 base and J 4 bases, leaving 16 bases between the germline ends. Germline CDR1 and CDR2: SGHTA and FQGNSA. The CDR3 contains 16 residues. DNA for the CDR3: TGTGCCAGCAGCTTAGGGGAGCTAGCTTCATCAGAGACCCAGTACTTC. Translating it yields CASSLGELASSETQYF. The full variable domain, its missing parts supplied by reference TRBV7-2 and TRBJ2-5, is GAGVSQSPSNKVTEKGKDVELRCDPISGHTALYWYRQSLGQGLEFLIYFQGNSAPDKSGLPSDRFSAERTGGSVSTLTIQRTQQEDSAVYLCASSLGELASSETQYFGPGTRLLVL.

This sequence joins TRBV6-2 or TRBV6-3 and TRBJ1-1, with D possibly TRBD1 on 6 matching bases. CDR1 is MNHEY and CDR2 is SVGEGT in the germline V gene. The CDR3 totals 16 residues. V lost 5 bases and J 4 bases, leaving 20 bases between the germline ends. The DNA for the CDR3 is TGTGCCAGCAGTCGGCCCAGGGGCGCGTCCTCCACTGAAGCTTTCTTT. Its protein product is CASSRPRGASSTEAFF.

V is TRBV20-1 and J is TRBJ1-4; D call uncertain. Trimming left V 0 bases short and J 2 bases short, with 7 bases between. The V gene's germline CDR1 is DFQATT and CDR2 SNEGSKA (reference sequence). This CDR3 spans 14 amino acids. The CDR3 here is CSARDLTTNEKLFF. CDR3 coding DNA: TGCAGTGCTAGAGATCTCACGACTAATGAAAAACTGTTTTTT.

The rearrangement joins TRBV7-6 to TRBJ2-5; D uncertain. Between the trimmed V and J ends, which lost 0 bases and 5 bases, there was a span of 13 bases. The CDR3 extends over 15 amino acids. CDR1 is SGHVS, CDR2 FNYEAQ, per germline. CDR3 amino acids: CASSLASWALETQYF. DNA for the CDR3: TGTGCCAGCAGCTTAGCCAGCTGGGCGTTGGAGACCCAGTACTTC.

The CDR3, as DNA: TGTGCCAGCAGCTTAACGCGGCAGGGCTACGAGCAGTACTTC. Its protein product is CASSLTRQGYEQYF. This chain joins TRBV7-9 and TRBJ2-5, with a weak D call TRBD1 (5 bases). The J call could be wrong; TRBJ2-7 is a better fit for the DNA end. CDR3 length equals 14 residues. CDR1 is SEHNR, CDR2 FQNEAQ, per germline (reference sequence).

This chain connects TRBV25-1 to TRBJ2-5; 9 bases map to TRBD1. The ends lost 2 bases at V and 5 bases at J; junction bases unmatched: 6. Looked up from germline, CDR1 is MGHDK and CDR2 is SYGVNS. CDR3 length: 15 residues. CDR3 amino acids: CASSELQGARETQYF. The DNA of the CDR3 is TGTGCCAGCAGTGAACTACAGGGGGCTCGGGAGACCCAGTACTTC.

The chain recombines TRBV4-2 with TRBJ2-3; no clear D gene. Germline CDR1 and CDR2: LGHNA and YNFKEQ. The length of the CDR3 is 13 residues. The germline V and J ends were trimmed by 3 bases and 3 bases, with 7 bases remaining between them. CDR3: CASSHDRTDTQYF. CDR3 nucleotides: TGTGCCAGCAGCCATGATAGGACAGATACGCAGTATTTT.

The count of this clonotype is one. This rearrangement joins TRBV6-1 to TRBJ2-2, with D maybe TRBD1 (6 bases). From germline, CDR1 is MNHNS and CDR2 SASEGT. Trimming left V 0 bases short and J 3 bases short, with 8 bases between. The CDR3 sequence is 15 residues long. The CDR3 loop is CASSEAAGDTGELFF. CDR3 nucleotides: TGTGCCAGCAGTGAAGCCGCAGGGGACACCGGGGAGCTGTTTTTT.

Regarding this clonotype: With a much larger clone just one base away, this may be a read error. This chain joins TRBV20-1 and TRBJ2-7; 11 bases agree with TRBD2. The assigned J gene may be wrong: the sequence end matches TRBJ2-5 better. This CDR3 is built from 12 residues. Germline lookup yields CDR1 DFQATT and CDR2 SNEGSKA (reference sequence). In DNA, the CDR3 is TGCAGCACTAGCGGGGGTTTGAAGACCCAGTACTTC. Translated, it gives CSTSGGLKTQYF.

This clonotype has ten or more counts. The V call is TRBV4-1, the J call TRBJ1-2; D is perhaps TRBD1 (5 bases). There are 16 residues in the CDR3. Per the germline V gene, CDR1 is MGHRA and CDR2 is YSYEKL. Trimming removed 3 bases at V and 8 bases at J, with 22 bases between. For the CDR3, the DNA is TGCGCCAGCAGCCAGGGGACCCGTACAGGTCTGGGGGGCTACACCTTC. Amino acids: CASSQGTRTGLGGYTF.

CDR3 loop: CASSLEGASDIQYF. As DNA, the CDR3 is TGCGCCAGCAGCTTGGAAGGGGCCTCGGACATTCAGTACTTC. The chain combines TRBV5-1 with TRBJ2-4; D might be TRBD1 (5 bases). Trimming took 0 bases from V and 8 from J, leaving 12 bases between them. Germline V gene sequence: CDR1 SGHRS, CDR2 YFSETQ. The CDR3 length is 14 residues.

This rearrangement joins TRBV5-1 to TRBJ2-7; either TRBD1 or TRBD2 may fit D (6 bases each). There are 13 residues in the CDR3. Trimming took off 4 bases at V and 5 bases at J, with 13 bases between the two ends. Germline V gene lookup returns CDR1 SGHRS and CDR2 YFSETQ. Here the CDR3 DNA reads TGCGCCAGCAGCCGAGGGGGGTCCCACGAGCAGTACTTC. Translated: CASSRGGSHEQYF. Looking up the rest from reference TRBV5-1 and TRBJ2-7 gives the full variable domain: KAGVTQTPRYLIKTRGQQVTLSCSPISGHRSVSWYQQTPGQGLQFLFEYFSETQRNKGNFPGRFSGRQFSNSRSEMNVSTLELGDSALYLCASSRGGSHEQYFGPGTRLTVT.

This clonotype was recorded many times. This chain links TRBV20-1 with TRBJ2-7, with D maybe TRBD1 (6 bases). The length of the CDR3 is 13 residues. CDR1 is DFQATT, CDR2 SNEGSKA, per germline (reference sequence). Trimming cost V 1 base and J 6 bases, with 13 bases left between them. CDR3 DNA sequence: TGCAGTGCTAGAGGGACAGCCGGCGGCGAGCAGTACTTC. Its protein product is CSARGTAGGEQYF.

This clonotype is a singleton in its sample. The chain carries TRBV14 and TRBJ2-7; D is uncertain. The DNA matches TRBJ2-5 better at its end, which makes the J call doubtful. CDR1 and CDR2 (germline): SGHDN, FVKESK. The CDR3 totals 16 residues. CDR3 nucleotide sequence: TGTGCCAGCAGCCAAGATCGGTCCCGGCTGGGGGAGACCCAGTACTTC. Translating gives CASSQDRSRLGETQYF.

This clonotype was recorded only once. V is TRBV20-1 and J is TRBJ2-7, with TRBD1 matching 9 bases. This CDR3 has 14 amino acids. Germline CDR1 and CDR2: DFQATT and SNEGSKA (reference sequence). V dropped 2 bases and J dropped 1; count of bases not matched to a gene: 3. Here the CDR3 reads CSARQDRGSYEQYF. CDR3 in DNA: TGCAGTGCTAGACAGGACAGGGGATCCTACGAGCAGTACTTC.

CDR3 loop: CASSQGGGGPRPYEQYF. CDR3 DNA: TGTGCCAGCAGCCAAGGTGGCGGGGGGCCGCGACCCTACGAGCAGTACTTC. J is TRBJ2-7 and V is TRBV3-1; 8 bases are shared with TRBD2. Germline CDR1 LGHDT, CDR2 YNNKEL (reference sequence). Trimming cost V 1 base and J 2 bases; bases outside gene matches: 10. The CDR3 length is 17 residues.

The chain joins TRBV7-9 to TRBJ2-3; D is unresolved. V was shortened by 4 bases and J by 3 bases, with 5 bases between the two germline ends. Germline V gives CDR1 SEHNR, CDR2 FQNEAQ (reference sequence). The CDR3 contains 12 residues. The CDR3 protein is CASSSMTDTQYF. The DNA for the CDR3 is TGTGCCAGCAGCTCCATGACAGATACGCAGTATTTT. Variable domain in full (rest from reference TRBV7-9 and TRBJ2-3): DTGVSQNPRHKITKRGQNVTFRCDPISEHNRLYWYRQTLGQGPEFLTYFQNEAQLEKSRLLSDRFSAERPKGSFSTLEIQRTEQGDSAMYLCASSSMTDTQYFGPGTRLTVL.

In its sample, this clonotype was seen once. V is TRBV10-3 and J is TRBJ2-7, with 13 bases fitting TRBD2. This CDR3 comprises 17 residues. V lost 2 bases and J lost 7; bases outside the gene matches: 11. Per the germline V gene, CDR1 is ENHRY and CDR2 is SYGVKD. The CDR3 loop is CAISEPTSGGLHNEQYF. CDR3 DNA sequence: TGTGCCATCAGTGAGCCGACTAGCGGGGGGCTCCATAATGAGCAGTACTTC.

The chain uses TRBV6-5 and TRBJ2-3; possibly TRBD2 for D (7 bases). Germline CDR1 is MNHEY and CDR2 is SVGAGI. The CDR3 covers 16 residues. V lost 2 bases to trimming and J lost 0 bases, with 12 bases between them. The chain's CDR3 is CASSYRGAVSTDTQYF. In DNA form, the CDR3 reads TGTGCCAGCAGTTACCGGGGGGCGGTGAGCACAGATACGCAGTATTTT.

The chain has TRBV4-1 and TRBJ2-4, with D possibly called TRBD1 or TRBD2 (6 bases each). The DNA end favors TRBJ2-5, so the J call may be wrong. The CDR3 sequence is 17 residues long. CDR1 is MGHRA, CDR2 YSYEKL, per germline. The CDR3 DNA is TGCGCCAGCGGCCCGAAGGGGGGCAGGGTGATAGAAGAGACCCAGTACTTC. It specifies CASGPKGGRVIEETQYF.